The 11 T cell receptor beta chains presented below share a single source sample, sequenced in a study of blood T cell repertoires in COVID-19. Sequencing was performed with immunoSEQ multiplex PCR; in TCRdb, only in-frame clones are kept and a portion is missing. The sample yields around 480,000 clones, around 88% seen once. The sequencing input was peripheral blood. These receptors all come from a woman aged 50 to 60 with COVID-19, enrolled during active disease.

The chain employs TRBV14 and TRBJ1-1; 7 bases align to TRBD1. The CDR3 is made up of 16 amino acids. Germline trimming cut 5 bases from V and 4 bases from J; bases unmatched to any gene: 13. Per the germline V gene, CDR1 is SGHDN and CDR2 is FVKESK. This chain's CDR3 is CASSGRDRGRGTEAFF. DNA for the CDR3: TGTGCCAGCAGCGGACGGGACAGAGGGCGAGGCACTGAAGCTTTCTTT.

The V and J genes are TRBV6-5 and TRBJ1-1; possible D gene TRBD1, 5 bases. V was trimmed by 5 bases and J by 1 base, leaving 14 bases between them. CDR1 is MNHEY, CDR2 SVGAGI, per germline. The CDR3 has 15 residues. CDR3 sequence: CASSRGGVTNTEAFF. The CDR3 region has the DNA TGTGCCAGCAGTCGGGGGGGGGTCACGAACACTGAAGCTTTCTTT.

The chain uses TRBV2 and TRBJ2-2; 9 bases map to TRBD1. Germline CDR1 and CDR2: SNHLY and FYNNEI. The ends lost 6 bases at V and 2 bases at J; junction bases unmatched: 13. The CDR3 is 18 residues long. The chain's CDR3 is CASSNLPPGQGNTGELFF. CDR3 coding DNA: TGTGCCAGCAGCAATCTGCCCCCGGGACAGGGTAACACCGGGGAGCTGTTTTTT.

The DNA for the CDR3 is TGTGCCTGGAGTGTGGGAGACGCAGATACGCAGTATTTT. Translated: CAWSVGDADTQYF. The chain has TRBV30 and TRBJ2-3; TRBD2 is a possible D gene (5 bases). In germline, CDR1 is GTSNPN, CDR2 SVGIG (reference sequence). V lost 0 bases to trimming and J lost 4 bases, with 8 bases between them. The CDR3 is made up of 13 amino acids.

The chain is built from TRBV6-1 and TRBJ1-1; D gene unclear. The CDR3 extends over 13 amino acids. The germline gives CDR1 MNHNS, CDR2 SASEGT. The ends were cut back, 2 bases at V and 3 bases at J, with 7 bases in the middle. This CDR3 reads CASSERGYTEAFF. CDR3 in DNA: TGTGCCAGCAGTGAACGGGGATACACTGAAGCTTTCTTT.

The V and J genes are TRBV30 and TRBJ1-3, with D possibly being TRBD1 (6 bases). Per germline, CDR1 GTSNPN and CDR2 SVGIG (reference sequence). V shed 4 bases and J shed 4 bases, with 23 bases lying between them. This CDR3 contains 17 residues. DNA for the CDR3: TGTGCCTGGACCCGGGGGCACCAACGGGGGGGCGGAAACACCATATATTTT. Protein: CAWTRGHQRGGGNTIYF.

The rearrangement links TRBV5-1 to TRBJ1-3; the D is unclear. The CDR3 is 14 amino acids. Germline CDR1 and CDR2: SGHRS and YFSETQ. Trimming took 0 bases from V and 0 from J, leaving 4 bases between them. The CDR3 region is CASSLGVSGNTIYF. CDR3 nucleotide sequence: TGCGCCAGCAGCTTGGGAGTCTCTGGAAACACCATATATTTT. The full variable domain, rest sourced from reference TRBV5-1 and TRBJ1-3, is KAGVTQTPRYLIKTRGQQVTLSCSPISGHRSVSWYQQTPGQGLQFLFEYFSETQRNKGNFPGRFSGRQFSNSRSEMNVSTLELGDSALYLCASSLGVSGNTIYFGEGSWLTVV.

The chain recombines TRBV18 with TRBJ1-3; weak D call: TRBD1 (5 bases). V was pared by 6 bases and J by 1 base, with 10 bases between. The CDR3 consists of 14 residues. Germline values: CDR1 KGHSH, CDR2 LQKENI. In DNA form, the CDR3 reads TGTGCCAGCTCCCTGACAGATTCTGGAAACACCATATATTTT. Translated, it gives CASSLTDSGNTIYF.

This chain uses TRBV30 with TRBJ2-5, with 9 bases identical to TRBD1. Trimming took 4 bases from V and 3 from J; bases not matched to a gene: 6. In germline, CDR1 is GTSNPN, CDR2 SVGIG (reference sequence). This CDR3 spans 14 amino acids. CDR3 coding DNA: TGTGCCTGGACTAAAAGGACAGGGGAAGAGACCCAGTACTTC. Protein sequence: CAWTKRTGEETQYF. The full variable domain, rest sourced from reference TRBV30 and TRBJ2-5, is SQTIHQWPATLVQPVGSPLSLECTVEGTSNPNLYWYRQAAGRGLQLLFYSVGIGQISSEVPQNLSASRPQDRQFILSSKKLLLSDSGFYLCAWTKRTGEETQYFGPGTRLLVL.

This chain uses TRBV2 with TRBJ2-1; 8 bases map to TRBD1. Looked up from germline, CDR1 is SNHLY and CDR2 is FYNNEI. The V gene end was trimmed by 10 bases and the J gene end by 0 bases; junction bases not matched to a gene: 8. CDR3 size: 15 residues. The CDR3 DNA sequence: TGTGCCATTAGACAGGGGAGGAGCTCCTACAATGAGCAGTTCTTC. Translated: CAIRQGRSSYNEQFF. The full variable domain, in which reference TRBV2 and TRBJ2-1 provide the parts outside the CDR3, is EPEVTQTPSHQVTQMGQEVILRCVPISNHLYFYWYRQILGQKVEFLVSFYNNEISEKSEIFDDQFSVERPDGSNFTLKIRSTKLEDSAMYFCAIRQGRSSYNEQFFGPGTRLTVL.

V and J are TRBV7-8 and TRBJ1-1; 8 nucleotides line up with TRBD1. Germline trimming cut 5 bases from V and 8 bases from J; bases unmatched to any gene: 19. This CDR3 has 17 residues. Germline CDR1 is SGHVS and CDR2 is FQNEAQ. The CDR3 sequence: CASSPGTWDRRKREAFF. The DNA of the CDR3 is TGTGCCAGCAGCCCCGGGACCTGGGACAGGCGGAAGAGGGAAGCTTTCTTT. The full variable domain, completed using reference TRBV7-8 and TRBJ1-1, is GAGVSQSPRYKVAKRGQDVALRCDPISGHVSLFWYQQALGQGPEFLTYFQNEAQLDKSGLPSDRFFAERPEGSVSTLKIQRTQQEDSAVYLCASSPGTWDRRKREAFFGQGTRLTVV.